This T cell receptor beta chain was captured by sequencing in a study of spatial heterogeneity in lung cancer. Trimming removed 3 bases from V and 1 base from J, with 6 bases in between. The CDR3 covers 13 residues. Germline CDR1 DFQATT, CDR2 SNEGSKA (reference sequence). This clonotype was seen ten or more times. Documented time point: blood at routine non-recurrence follow-up after resection. Whole RNA obtained from tumor, nontumor lung or frozen PBMC underwent sequencing without sorting. TCRdb passed the 5' RACE reads through MiXCR, listing each CDR3 protein once. The table lists about 50,000 distinct CDR3 sequences, 6.5% to 7.5% of them singletons.

The J gene is TRBJ2-2, the V gene TRBV20-1; no clear D gene. The specimen comprised PBMCs, sampled at follow-up. This clonotype was sampled from a female donor with early-stage non-small cell lung cancer. The CDR3 protein is CSARGMNTGELFF. CDR3 DNA: TGCAGTGCTAGGGGGATGAACACCGGGGAGCTGTTTTTT.